This is a list of T cell receptor beta chains from one sample in a study of naive and memory T cell subsets. Using its own MiXCR run on the UMI-ligation and nested PCR reads, TCRdb lists one record per CDR3 protein. The sample shows 140,000 to 150,000 distinct CDR3 sequences, 17% of them seen only once. Sequencing was performed on naive CD4+ T cells from blood. These receptors were obtained from a human donor in good health. Both conserved end residues are part of each CDR3. The D gene is left open where the match is weak. Clone size is given for some rows only: seen once, a few or many times, or a class if the clone is expanded.

v_gene	abundance	j_gene	d_gene	CDR3nt	CDR3aa
TRBV7-6	NA	TRBJ2-1	NA	TGTGCCAGCAGCTCCCCGCACAGGGATCGCGGCAATGAGCAGTTCTTC	CASSSPHRDRGNEQFF
TRBV30	few	TRBJ2-7	TRBD2	TGTGCCTGGACGCCGGGACTAGCGGTTTTCGAGCAGTACTTC	CAWTPGLAVFEQYF
TRBV27	few	TRBJ2-2	TRBD2	TGTGCCAGCAGTCCCGAACCGGGACTAGGGACCGGGGAGCTGTTTTTT	CASSPEPGLGTGELFF
TRBV12-3/TRBV12-4	few	TRBJ2-7	NA	TGTGCCAGCAGTTTCTACTACGAGCAGTACTTC	CASSFYYEQYF
TRBV20-1	few	TRBJ2-7	TRBD2	TGCAGTGCTAGTTTAGGCGGGAGTCCCTACGAGCAGTACTTC	CSASLGGSPYEQYF
TRBV7-2	NA	TRBJ2-1	NA	TGTGCCAGCAGCTCCCCACTAGCATCCCACAATGAGCAGTTCTTC	CASSSPLASHNEQFF
TRBV19	NA	TRBJ2-3	TRBD1	TGTGCCAGTAGTATCCAACTGACAGGGGTGGCAGATACGCAGTATTTT	CASSIQLTGVADTQYF
TRBV5-1	NA	TRBJ1-2	TRBD1	TGCGCCAGCAGCTTTGGACAGGGATATGGCTACACCTTC	CASSFGQGYGYTF
TRBV7-8	many	TRBJ2-3	NA	TGTGCCAGCAGTAACAGAGGGCGTACCACAGATACGCAGTATTTT	CASSNRGRTTDTQYF
TRBV12-3/TRBV12-4	few	TRBJ2-1	TRBD2	TGTGCCAGCAGTTCTCGGACTAGCGGGAACCACAATGAGCAGTTCTTC	CASSSRTSGNHNEQFF
TRBV7-9	few	TRBJ1-2	NA	TGTGCCAGCAGCTTACCGGAGAACTATGGCTACACCTTC	CASSLPENYGYTF
TRBV2	NA	TRBJ2-2	NA	TGTGCCAGCAGTGAAACGGGACCGCGGGGCGGGGAGCTGTTTTTT	CASSETGPRGGELFF
TRBV4-3	few	TRBJ2-5	TRBD2	TGCGCCAGCAGCCAAGGCGGGAGCCGACCCCCAGAGACCCAGTACTTC	CASSQGGSRPPETQYF
TRBV19	many	TRBJ2-3	NA	TGTGCCAGTACCCTTGCGGGGGATACGCAGTATTTT	CASTLAGDTQYF
TRBV29-1	NA	TRBJ2-1	TRBD1	TGCAGCGTTGAGGACAGGGCCTACAATGAGCAGTTCTTC	CSVEDRAYNEQFF
TRBV29-1	few	TRBJ2-6	NA	TGCAGCGTTGAAGGGGGTGAATCGGCTGGGGCCAACGTCCTGACTTTC	CSVEGGESAGANVLTF
TRBV2	few	TRBJ2-7	TRBD2	TGTGCCAGCAGGGGCGGGAGGGCCCCCTACGAGCAGTACTTC	CASRGGRAPYEQYF
TRBV2	few	TRBJ2-7	TRBD1	TGTGCCAGCGCAGACAGGGGGCAGGCGTACGAGCAGTACTTC	CASADRGQAYEQYF
TRBV20-1	few	TRBJ2-1	TRBD2	TGCAGTGCCCCCCCGGGACTAGCGACCTACAATGAGCAGTTCTTC	CSAPPGLATYNEQFF
TRBV7-9	few	TRBJ1-2	NA	TGTGCCAGCAGCTTTCCGACTGACTATGGCTACACCTTC	CASSFPTDYGYTF
TRBV30	NA	TRBJ2-3	NA	TGTGCCTGGGCCCCCATAGCGGAGGCCAATTCTGGGCAGTATTTT	CAWAPIAEANSGQYF
TRBV10-3	few	TRBJ2-1	NA	TGTGCCATCAGTGGGGCAGGGGGGGGACCCTACAATGAGCAGTTCTTC	CAISGAGGGPYNEQFF
TRBV20-1	many	TRBJ2-7	NA	TGCAGTGCTAGAGATCCAACAGGCAGCTCCTACGAGCAGTACTTC	CSARDPTGSSYEQYF
TRBV6-5	many	TRBJ2-7	TRBD1	TGTGCCAGCAGTCAGGGGACAGGGAGCTCCTACGAGCAGTACTTC	CASSQGTGSSYEQYF
TRBV4-3	NA	TRBJ1-4	NA	TGCGCCAGCAGCCAAGATCTTTCCGAAAAACTGTTTTTT	CASSQDLSEKLFF
TRBV19	NA	TRBJ2-7	TRBD1	TGTGCCAGTAAAAGGACACAGGGGACCTCCTACGAGCAGTACTTC	CASKRTQGTSYEQYF
TRBV5-4	NA	TRBJ1-1	NA	TGTGCCAGCAGCTTGAGGGGTGCGACTGAAGCTTTCTTT	CASSLRGATEAFF
TRBV29-1	NA	TRBJ1-1	NA	TGCAGCGTTGAAGGGGGTATGAACACTGAAGCTTTCTTT	CSVEGGMNTEAFF
TRBV18	NA	TRBJ2-1	TRBD2	TGTGCCAGCTCACCACCTGCCAGCGGGACTTACAATGAGCAGTTCTTC	CASSPPASGTYNEQFF
TRBV4-1	few	TRBJ2-5	TRBD1	TGCGCCAGCAGCCAAGGACGGAGGGCAGGGGGCGCGGAGACCCAGTACTTC	CASSQGRRAGGAETQYF
TRBV7-2	NA	TRBJ1-3	TRBD1	TGTGCCAGCAGCTTACCGTCCGGGGACAGTCTGGGCTCTGGAAACACCATATATTTT	CASSLPSGDSLGSGNTIYF
TRBV3-1	few	TRBJ2-3	TRBD2	TGTGCCAGCAGCCAAGAGGGGGGGACTAGCGGGAGCACAGATACGCAGTATTTT	CASSQEGGTSGSTDTQYF
TRBV12-3/TRBV12-4	few	TRBJ1-6	NA	TGTGCCAGCAGTTTGGGGGGAGACAATTCACCCCTCCACTTT	CASSLGGDNSPLHF
TRBV12-3/TRBV12-4	NA	TRBJ1-5	NA	TGTGCCAGCAGTCCCAACAGGCCTGATCAGCCCCAGCATTTT	CASSPNRPDQPQHF
TRBV11-1	NA	TRBJ1-1	NA	TGTGCCAGCAGCGGACTAGCGACTGAAGCTTTCTTT	CASSGLATEAFF
TRBV20-1	NA	TRBJ2-2	NA	TGCAGTGCTAGAGATCGTCGAGGGGGCGGGGAGCTGTTTTTT	CSARDRRGGGELFF
TRBV28	few	TRBJ1-1	NA	TGTGCCAGCAGCTCTCCAGGGATGAACACTGAAGCTTTCTTT	CASSSPGMNTEAFF
TRBV7-8	NA	TRBJ1-2	NA	TGTGCCAGCCGCTCGGGCACGCGGGGAACTATTGGCTACACCTTC	CASRSGTRGTIGYTF
TRBV12-3/TRBV12-4	few	TRBJ2-2	NA	TGTGCCGCCTCGGACAGTTCTGACTCCGGGGAGCTGTTTTTT	CAASDSSDSGELFF
TRBV5-5	NA	TRBJ1-5	NA	TGTGCCAGCAGCTTGGGTATCAGTAGCAATCAGCCCCAGCATTTT	CASSLGISSNQPQHF
TRBV12-3/TRBV12-4	few	TRBJ1-4	NA	TGTGCCAGCAGGAGAAACCGGGAGGACGGGGGTGAAAAACTGTTTTTT	CASRRNREDGGEKLFF
TRBV2	NA	TRBJ2-5	NA	TGTGCCAGCAGTGAAATAGCCGAACGGGGGGAGACCCAGTACTTC	CASSEIAERGETQYF
TRBV20-1	NA	TRBJ2-3	NA	TGCAGTGCTCCGTCTTCTTCGGCTAGCACAGATACGCAGTATTTT	CSAPSSSASTDTQYF
TRBV10-3	NA	TRBJ1-2	NA	TGTGCCATCAGCCCCGAACAGGCCTATGGCTACACCTTC	CAISPEQAYGYTF
TRBV5-4	NA	TRBJ1-1	NA	TGTGCCAGCAGCTTGGTTGGGGCAAAGGGGAACACTGAAGCTTTCTTT	CASSLVGAKGNTEAFF
TRBV7-7	few	TRBJ2-3	NA	TGTGCCAGCAGCCCTGGACAGGGAGGGAATACGCAGTATTTT	CASSPGQGGNTQYF
TRBV4-1	few	TRBJ1-3	TRBD1	TGCGCCAGCAGCCTCACAGGGGGCCCAGGAAACACCATATATTTT	CASSLTGGPGNTIYF
TRBV4-1	few	TRBJ2-2	NA	TGCGCCAGCAGGACGATTGGTAACACCGGGGAGCTGTTTTTT	CASRTIGNTGELFF